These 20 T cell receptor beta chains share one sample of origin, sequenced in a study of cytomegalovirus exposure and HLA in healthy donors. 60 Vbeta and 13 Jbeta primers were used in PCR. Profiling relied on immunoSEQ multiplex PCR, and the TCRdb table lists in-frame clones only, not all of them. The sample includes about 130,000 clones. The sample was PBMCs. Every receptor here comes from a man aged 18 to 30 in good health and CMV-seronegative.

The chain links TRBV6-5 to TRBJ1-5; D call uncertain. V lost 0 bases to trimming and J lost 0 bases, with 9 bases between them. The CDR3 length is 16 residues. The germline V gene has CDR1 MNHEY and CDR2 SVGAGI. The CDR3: CASSYSPPYSNQPQHF. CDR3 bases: TGTGCCAGCAGTTACTCCCCCCCGTATAGCAATCAGCCCCAGCATTTT.

The CDR3 DNA follows: TGTGCCAGCTCGCGACCAGCGGGAGGTACTGGGGCCAACGTCCTGACTTTC. This sequence encodes CASSRPAGGTGANVLTF. The chain employs TRBV18 and TRBJ2-6, with 9 bases fitting TRBD2. Germline V gene lookup returns CDR1 KGHSH and CDR2 LQKENI. The CDR3 has 17 residues. The trim removed 6 bases at V and 2 bases at J, leaving 8 bases unmatched. Full variable domain (remainder filled in from reference TRBV18 and TRBJ2-6): NAGVMQNPRHLVRRRGQEARLRCSPMKGHSHVYWYRQLPEEGLKFMVYLQKENIIDESGMPKERFSAEFPKEGPSILRIQQVVRGDSAAYFCASSRPAGGTGANVLTFGAGSRLTVL.

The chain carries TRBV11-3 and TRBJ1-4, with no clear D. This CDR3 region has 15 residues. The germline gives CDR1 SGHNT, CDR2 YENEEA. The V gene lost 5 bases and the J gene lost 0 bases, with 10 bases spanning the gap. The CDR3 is CASSAPSATNEKLFF. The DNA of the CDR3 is TGTGCCAGCAGCGCGCCAAGCGCAACTAATGAAAAACTGTTTTTT.

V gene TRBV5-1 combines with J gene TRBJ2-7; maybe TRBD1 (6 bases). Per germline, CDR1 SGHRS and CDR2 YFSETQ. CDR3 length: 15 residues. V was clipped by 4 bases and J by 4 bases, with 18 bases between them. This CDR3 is CASSISRGLRYEQYF. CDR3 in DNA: TGCGCCAGCAGCATAAGCAGGGGTCTGAGATACGAGCAGTACTTC.

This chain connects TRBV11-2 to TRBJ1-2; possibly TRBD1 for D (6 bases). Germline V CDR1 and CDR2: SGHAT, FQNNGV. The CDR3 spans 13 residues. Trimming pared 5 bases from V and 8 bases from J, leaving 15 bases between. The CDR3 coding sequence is TGTGCCAGCAGCCCAGACAGGACGCGGGGCTACACCTTC. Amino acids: CASSPDRTRGYTF.

The CDR3 nucleotides read TGTGCCAGTAGTGGACTGCCGGTGGCCGTGGGCTACACCTTC. It translates to CASSGLPVAVGYTF. The rearrangement uses TRBV19 and TRBJ1-2; D is unresolved. The germline V and J ends were trimmed by 5 bases and 8 bases, with 18 bases remaining between them. The CDR3 runs to 14 residues. Per germline, CDR1 LNHDA and CDR2 SQIVND (reference sequence).

The CDR3 bases are TGTGCCAGCGTCCTCTCAGTCGCTTCTGAAGCTTTCTTT. It translates to CASVLSVASEAFF. The chain recombines TRBV2 with TRBJ1-1; the D is unclear. Germline CDR1 SNHLY, CDR2 FYNNEI. This CDR3 comprises 13 residues. Trimming shortened V by 8 bases and J by 6 bases, and 16 bases separated the two germline ends. Full variable domain (rest looked up from reference TRBV2 and TRBJ1-1): EPEVTQTPSHQVTQMGQEVILRCVPISNHLYFYWYRQILGQKVEFLVSFYNNEISEKSEIFDDQFSVERPDGSNFTLKIRSTKLEDSAMYFCASVLSVASEAFFGQGTRLTVV.

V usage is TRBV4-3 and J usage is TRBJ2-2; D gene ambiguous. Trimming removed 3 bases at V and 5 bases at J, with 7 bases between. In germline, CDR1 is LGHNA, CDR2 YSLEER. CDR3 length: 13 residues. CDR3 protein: CASSQADTGELFF. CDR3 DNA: TGCGCCAGCAGCCAGGCTGATACCGGGGAGCTGTTTTTT.

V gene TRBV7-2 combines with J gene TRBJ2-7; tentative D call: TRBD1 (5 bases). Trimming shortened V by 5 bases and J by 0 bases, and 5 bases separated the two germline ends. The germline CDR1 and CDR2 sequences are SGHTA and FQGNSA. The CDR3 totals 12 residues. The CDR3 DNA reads TGTGCCAGCAGCGGGGCCTCCTACGAGCAGTACTTC. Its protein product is CASSGASYEQYF.

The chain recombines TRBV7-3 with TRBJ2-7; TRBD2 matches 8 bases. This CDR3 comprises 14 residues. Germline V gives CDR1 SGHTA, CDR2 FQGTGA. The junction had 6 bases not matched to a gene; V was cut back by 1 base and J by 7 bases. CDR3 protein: CASSLKAGVGEQYF. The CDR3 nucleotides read TGTGCCAGCAGCTTAAAAGCGGGAGTGGGAGAGCAGTACTTC.

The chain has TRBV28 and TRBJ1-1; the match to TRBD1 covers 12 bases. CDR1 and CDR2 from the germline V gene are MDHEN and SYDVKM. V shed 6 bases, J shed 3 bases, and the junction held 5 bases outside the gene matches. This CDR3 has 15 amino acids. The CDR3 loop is CASRGQGAQDTEAFF. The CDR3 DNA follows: TGTGCCAGCAGGGGACAGGGGGCGCAGGACACTGAAGCTTTCTTT. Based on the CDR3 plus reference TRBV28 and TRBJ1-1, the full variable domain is DVKVTQSSRYLVKRTGEKVFLECVQDMDHENMFWYRQDPGLGLRLIYFSYDVKMKEKGDIPEGYSVSREKKERFSLILESASTNQTSMYLCASRGQGAQDTEAFFGQGTRLTVV.

The CDR3 is CASSPGSSSYEQYF. For the CDR3, the DNA is TGTGCCAGCAGCCCGGGGTCCAGTTCCTACGAGCAGTACTTC. The chain is built from TRBV28 and TRBJ2-7, with D possibly TRBD2 on 5 matching bases. The CDR3 sequence is 14 residues long. CDR1 MDHEN and CDR2 SYDVKM come from the germline V gene. V gave up 6 bases and J gave up 1 base, with 13 bases separating them.

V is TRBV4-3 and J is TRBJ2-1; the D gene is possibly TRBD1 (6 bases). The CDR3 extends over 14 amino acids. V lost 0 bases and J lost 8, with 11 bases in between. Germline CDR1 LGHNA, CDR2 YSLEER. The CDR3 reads CASSQEVQGHEQFF. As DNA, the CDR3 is TGCGCCAGCAGCCAAGAGGTCCAGGGGCATGAGCAGTTCTTC.

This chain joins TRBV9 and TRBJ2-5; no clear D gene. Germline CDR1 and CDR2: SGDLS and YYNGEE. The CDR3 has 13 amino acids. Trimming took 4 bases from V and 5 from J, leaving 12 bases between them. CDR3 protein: CASSPVAVETQYF. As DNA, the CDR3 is TGTGCCAGCAGCCCGGTGGCGGTTGAGACCCAGTACTTC.

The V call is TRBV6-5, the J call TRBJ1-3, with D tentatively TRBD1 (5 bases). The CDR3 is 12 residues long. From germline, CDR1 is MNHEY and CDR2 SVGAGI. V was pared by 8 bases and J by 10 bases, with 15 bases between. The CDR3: CASRGVGTTIYF. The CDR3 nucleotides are TGTGCCAGCCGAGGGGTCGGGACTACCATATATTTT.

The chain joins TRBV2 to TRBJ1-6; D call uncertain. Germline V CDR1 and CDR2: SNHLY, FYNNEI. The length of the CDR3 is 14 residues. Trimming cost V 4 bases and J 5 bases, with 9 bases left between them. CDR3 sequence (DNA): TGTGCCAGCAGTGTGCACGACAATAATTCACCCCTCCACTTT. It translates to CASSVHDNNSPLHF. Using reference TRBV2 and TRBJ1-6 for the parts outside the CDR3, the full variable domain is EPEVTQTPSHQVTQMGQEVILRCVPISNHLYFYWYRQILGQKVEFLVSFYNNEISEKSEIFDDQFSVERPDGSNFTLKIRSTKLEDSAMYFCASSVHDNNSPLHFGNGTRLTVT.

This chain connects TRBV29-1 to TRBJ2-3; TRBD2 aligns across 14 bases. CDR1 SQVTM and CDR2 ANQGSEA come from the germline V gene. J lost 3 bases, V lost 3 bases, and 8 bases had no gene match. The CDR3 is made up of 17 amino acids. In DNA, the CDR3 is TGCAGCGTTGAGACTAGCGGGAGGGCCATTCGGACAGATACGCAGTATTTT. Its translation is CSVETSGRAIRTDTQYF.

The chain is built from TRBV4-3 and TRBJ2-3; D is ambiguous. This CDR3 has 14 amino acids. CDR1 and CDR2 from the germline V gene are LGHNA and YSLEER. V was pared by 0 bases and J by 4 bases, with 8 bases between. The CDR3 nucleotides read TGCGCCAGCAGCCAAGATTTGGCCCCAGATACGCAGTATTTT. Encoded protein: CASSQDLAPDTQYF.

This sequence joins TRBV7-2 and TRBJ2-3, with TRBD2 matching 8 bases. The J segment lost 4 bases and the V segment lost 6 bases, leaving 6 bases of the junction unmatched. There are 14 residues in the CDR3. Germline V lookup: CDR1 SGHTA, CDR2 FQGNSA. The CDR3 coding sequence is TGTGCCAGCAGTATCCGCGGGGGGCCAGATACGCAGTATTTT. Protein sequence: CASSIRGGPDTQYF. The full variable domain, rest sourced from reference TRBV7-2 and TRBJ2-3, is GAGVSQSPSNKVTEKGKDVELRCDPISGHTALYWYRQSLGQGLEFLIYFQGNSAPDKSGLPSDRFSAERTGGSVSTLTIQRTQQEDSAVYLCASSIRGGPDTQYFGPGTRLTVL.

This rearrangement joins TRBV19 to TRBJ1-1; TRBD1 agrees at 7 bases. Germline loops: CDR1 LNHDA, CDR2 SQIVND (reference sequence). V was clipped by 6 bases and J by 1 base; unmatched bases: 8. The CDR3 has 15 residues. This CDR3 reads CASRSWGQPNTEAFF. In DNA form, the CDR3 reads TGTGCCAGTAGGTCTTGGGGACAGCCGAACACTGAAGCTTTCTTT.